These T cell receptor beta chains were read from a single sample in a study of shared clonotypes between healthy human individuals. TCRdb's table, derived via immunoSEQ multiplex PCR, lists solely in-frame clones and lacks some. Of about 820,000 clones in the sample, 92% were seen once. Sample: naive CD8+ T cells sorted from blood. The receptors were sampled from a man under 40 in good health. Each CDR3 is given with its conserved first and last residue. Fields, in order: CDR3 DNA, CDR3 protein, clone size, D gene, V gene, J gene. The D gene is left open where the match is weak. Clone sizes are given selectively: once, few, many, or a class where the clone is expanded.

CDR3 DNA: TGTGCCAGCAGCAATACAAACCAGGGGGAAGAGACCCAGTACTTC; CDR3 protein: CASSNTNQGEETQYF; clone size: -; D gene: TRBD1; V gene: TRBV7-9; J gene: TRBJ2-5
CDR3 DNA: TGCAGCGCGGGACAGGTCTCCTACAATGAGCAGTTCTTC; CDR3 protein: CSAGQVSYNEQFF; clone size: -; D gene: TRBD1; V gene: TRBV29-1; J gene: TRBJ2-1
CDR3 DNA: TGTGCCAGCAGCCTTTTTCCTTGGAATGAGCAGTTCTTC; CDR3 protein: CASSLFPWNEQFF; clone size: -; D gene: -; V gene: TRBV27; J gene: TRBJ2-1
CDR3 DNA: TGTGCCAGCACCGGGCGAGTTCCCACCGGGGAGCTGTTTTTT; CDR3 protein: CASTGRVPTGELFF; clone size: -; D gene: -; V gene: TRBV27; J gene: TRBJ2-2
CDR3 DNA: TGTGCCAGCAGCTGGACAACAGGGTCGCGAGAGACCCAGTACTTC; CDR3 protein: CASSWTTGSRETQYF; clone size: -; D gene: -; V gene: TRBV7-2; J gene: TRBJ2-5
CDR3 DNA: TGTGCCAGCAGCTTCTCCAATCTATTATCCTACGAGCAGTACTTC; CDR3 protein: CASSFSNLLSYEQYF; clone size: -; D gene: -; V gene: TRBV11-2; J gene: TRBJ2-7
CDR3 DNA: TGTGCCAGCAGCCGGACGGGGTTTAGCACAGATACGCAGTATTTT; CDR3 protein: CASSRTGFSTDTQYF; clone size: -; D gene: -; V gene: TRBV7-2; J gene: TRBJ2-3
CDR3 DNA: TGTGCCAGCAGCCAGACTATCCCCTCCTACGAGCAGTACTTC; CDR3 protein: CASSQTIPSYEQYF; clone size: -; D gene: -; V gene: TRBV5-6; J gene: TRBJ2-7
CDR3 DNA: TGTGCCACCAGCTTGGGACTAGCGGGAGCCTACGAGCAGTACTTC; CDR3 protein: CATSLGLAGAYEQYF; clone size: -; D gene: TRBD2; V gene: TRBV15; J gene: TRBJ2-7
CDR3 DNA: TGTGCCAGCAGCTTAGGGACAGGGGGCCACGAGCAGTACTTC; CDR3 protein: CASSLGTGGHEQYF; clone size: -; D gene: TRBD1; V gene: TRBV11-2; J gene: TRBJ2-7
CDR3 DNA: TGTGCCAGCAGCCCGCGGGACGGGACCTACGAGCAGTACTTC; CDR3 protein: CASSPRDGTYEQYF; clone size: -; D gene: -; V gene: TRBV5-6; J gene: TRBJ2-7
CDR3 DNA: TGCGCCAGCAGCTTGCGCCAGGGGATTTTCGAGCAGTACTTC; CDR3 protein: CASSLRQGIFEQYF; clone size: -; D gene: -; V gene: TRBV5-1; J gene: TRBJ2-7
CDR3 DNA: TGTGCCAGCAGCCCATGGAGCGGGCCCTACAATGAGCAGTTCTTC; CDR3 protein: CASSPWSGPYNEQFF; clone size: -; D gene: -; V gene: TRBV28; J gene: TRBJ2-1
CDR3 DNA: TGTGCCAGCAAATTTCGACTAGCGGGAGAGGAGGTCTACAATGAGCAGTTCTTC; CDR3 protein: CASKFRLAGEEVYNEQFF; clone size: -; D gene: TRBD2; V gene: TRBV27; J gene: TRBJ2-1
CDR3 DNA: TGTGCCTGTGCCCCGGGACAGGGTTACGGCTACACCTTC; CDR3 protein: CACAPGQGYGYTF; clone size: few; D gene: TRBD1; V gene: TRBV19; J gene: TRBJ1-2
CDR3 DNA: TGCGCCAGCAGCGAAGACAGAGCAGGGTTTAACACAGATACGCAGTATTTT; CDR3 protein: CASSEDRAGFNTDTQYF; clone size: -; D gene: -; V gene: TRBV4-3; J gene: TRBJ2-3
CDR3 DNA: TGTGCCAGCAGTCCCGAGCGGGATCAGTTCTTC; CDR3 protein: CASSPERDQFF; clone size: -; D gene: TRBD2; V gene: TRBV28; J gene: TRBJ2-1
CDR3 DNA: TGCGCCAGCAGCCAAGTGGGTGGTAGCAATCAGCCCCAGCATTTT; CDR3 protein: CASSQVGGSNQPQHF; clone size: -; D gene: -; V gene: TRBV4-1; J gene: TRBJ1-5
CDR3 DNA: TGTGCCAGCAGTATAGGGACAGGGGGCCGAGATACGCAGTATTTT; CDR3 protein: CASSIGTGGRDTQYF; clone size: -; D gene: TRBD1; V gene: TRBV27; J gene: TRBJ2-3
CDR3 DNA: TGTGCCAGCAGCTTAAGACCCCCTGAGCTCCGGGGGCCCAAAAACATTCAGTACTTC; CDR3 protein: CASSLRPPELRGPKNIQYF; clone size: -; D gene: -; V gene: TRBV7-8; J gene: TRBJ2-4
CDR3 DNA: TGTGCCAGCAGTTTAGGCAGTAACTACGAGCAGTACTTC; CDR3 protein: CASSLGSNYEQYF; clone size: -; D gene: -; V gene: TRBV27; J gene: TRBJ2-7
CDR3 DNA: TGTGCCAGCAGCTTAGAGGGTTATCAGCCCCAGCATTTT; CDR3 protein: CASSLEGYQPQHF; clone size: -; D gene: -; V gene: TRBV7-6; J gene: TRBJ1-5
CDR3 DNA: TGCAGCGTTCTCCGATCGGGCTACAATGAGCAGTTCTTC; CDR3 protein: CSVLRSGYNEQFF; clone size: -; D gene: -; V gene: TRBV29-1; J gene: TRBJ2-1
CDR3 DNA: TGTGCCAGCAGTGTTTGGGGTGGCTACACCTTC; CDR3 protein: CASSVWGGYTF; clone size: -; D gene: -; V gene: TRBV25-1; J gene: TRBJ1-2
CDR3 DNA: TGTGCCATCAGTGAGTCGTTTAGCGGGAGATCAGATACGCAGTATTTT; CDR3 protein: CAISESFSGRSDTQYF; clone size: -; D gene: TRBD2; V gene: TRBV10-3; J gene: TRBJ2-3
CDR3 DNA: TGTGCCAGCAGTTTCGGCGGGAGCTCCTACAATGAGCAGTTCTTC; CDR3 protein: CASSFGGSSYNEQFF; clone size: -; D gene: TRBD2; V gene: TRBV7-3; J gene: TRBJ2-1